The present T cell receptor beta chain was sequenced within a study of blood T cell repertoires in COVID-19. Turning to the study itself: Collection of acute and convalescent COVID-19 samples took place in the United States, Italy and Spain. Nucleic acid was either cDNA or gDNA, and it came from T cells, B-cell-depleted T cells, or PBMCs.

Authors' processing steps: Amplification of reference gene primers was used by the study to estimate nucleated cell counts. Profiling relied on immunoSEQ multiplex PCR, and the TCRdb table lists in-frame clones only, not all of them. The V and J calls and clone size are taken from that table; D and trimming were inferred from the DNA. The sample includes about 31,000 clones, roughly nine tenths of them seen just once. Input material: peripheral blood. This TCR was sampled from a woman between 40 and 55 years old with active or convalescent COVID-19.

CDR3 amino acids: CASSRAGREGYTF. In DNA form, the CDR3 reads TGTGCCAGCAGCCGGGCGGGGAGGGAAGGCTACACCTTC. The chain uses TRBV3-1 (or the pseudogene TRBV3-2) and TRBJ1-2, with no clear D. The CDR3 spans 13 residues. Trimming pared 4 bases from V and 8 bases from J, leaving 14 bases between. Looked up from germline, CDR1 is LGHDT and CDR2 is YNNKEL (reference sequence).